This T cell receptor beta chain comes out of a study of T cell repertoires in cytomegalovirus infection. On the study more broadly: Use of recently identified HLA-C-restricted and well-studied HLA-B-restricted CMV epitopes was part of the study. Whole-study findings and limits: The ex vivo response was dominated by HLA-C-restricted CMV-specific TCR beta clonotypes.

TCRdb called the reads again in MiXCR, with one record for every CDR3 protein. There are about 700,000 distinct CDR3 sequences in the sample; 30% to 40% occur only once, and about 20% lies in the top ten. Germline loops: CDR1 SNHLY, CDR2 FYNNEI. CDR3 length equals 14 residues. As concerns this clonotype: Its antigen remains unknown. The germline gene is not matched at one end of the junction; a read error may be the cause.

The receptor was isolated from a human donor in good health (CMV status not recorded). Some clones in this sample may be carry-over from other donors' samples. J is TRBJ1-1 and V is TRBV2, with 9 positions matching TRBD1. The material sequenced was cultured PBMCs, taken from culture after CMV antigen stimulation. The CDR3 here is CASREDRGVAEAFF. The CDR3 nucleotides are TGTGCCAGCAGAGAAGACAGGGGGGTCGCTGAAGCTTTCTTT.